The entry below gives a single T cell receptor beta chain sequence along with its context. The entry originates in a study of blood T cell repertoires in COVID-19. The CDR3 runs 17 residues. V gave up 0 bases and J gave up 0 bases; unmatched junction bases: 5. From germline, CDR1 is ENHRY and CDR2 SYGVKD. Using immunoSEQ multiplex PCR, the repertoire was profiled, and TCRdb retains in-frame clones only, with some absent. The sample comprises 60,000 to 70,000 clones, 85% of which are singletons, and around 3% rests with the top ten. Sequences were obtained from peripheral blood. The receptor comes from a man older than 75 with acute or convalescent COVID-19. The V and J genes are TRBV10-3 and TRBJ2-3; TRBD2 agrees at 8 bases. Here the CDR3 DNA reads TGTGCCATCAGTGAGTCCTGGCTAGCGGGTAGCACAGATACGCAGTATTTT. Translation: CAISESWLAGSTDTQYF.